These 12 T cell receptor beta chains were sequenced from one sample in a study of cytomegalovirus exposure and HLA in healthy donors. PCR involved 60 Vbeta and 13 Jbeta primers. Assay: immunoSEQ multiplex PCR; the TCRdb copy retains only in-frame clones and omits some. The sample lists approximately 24,000 clones; roughly 70% were seen once. The specimen sequenced was PBMCs. The receptors were sampled from a woman in her forties or fifties in good health and CMV-seronegative.

The chain links TRBV5-1 to TRBJ2-2, with 9 positions matching TRBD1. This CDR3 comprises 17 residues. The V gene's germline CDR1 is SGHRS and CDR2 YFSETQ. V trimming: 4 bases; J trimming: 3 bases; junction bases outside the gene matches: 10. The CDR3 sequence: CASSPSQGARDTGELFF. Here the CDR3 DNA reads TGCGCCAGCAGCCCGTCACAGGGGGCGAGGGACACCGGGGAGCTGTTTTTT.

The rearrangement links TRBV5-4 to TRBJ1-3, with D perhaps matching TRBD1 (5 bases). This CDR3 is 18 amino acids long. Germline lookup yields CDR1 SGHNT and CDR2 YYREEE (reference sequence). The ends were cut back, 3 bases at V and 0 bases at J, with 19 bases in the middle. Here the CDR3 reads CASSSGGGGTSSGNTIYF. The CDR3 coding sequence is TGTGCCAGCAGCTCAGGAGGAGGAGGGACGAGCTCTGGAAACACCATATATTTT.

The rearrangement joins TRBV20-1 to TRBJ1-5; no clear D gene. The CDR3 sequence is 8 residues long. Between the trimmed V and J ends, which lost 4 bases and 10 bases, there was a span of 2 bases. Germline V gene sequence: CDR1 DFQATT, CDR2 SNEGSKA (reference sequence). The CDR3 sequence is CSATPQHF. The DNA for the CDR3 is TGCAGTGCTACTCCCCAGCATTTT.

The V gene is TRBV2, the J gene TRBJ1-2; 12 bases match TRBD1. Unmatched junction bases numbered 13, after V lost 5 bases and J lost 3 bases. In germline, CDR1 is SNHLY, CDR2 FYNNEI. The CDR3 is 18 residues long. CDR3 residues: CASSRSGTGGDPDYGYTF. The CDR3 DNA reads TGTGCCAGCAGTCGATCCGGGACAGGGGGCGATCCCGACTATGGCTACACCTTC. The full variable domain, rest sourced from reference TRBV2 and TRBJ1-2, is EPEVTQTPSHQVTQMGQEVILRCVPISNHLYFYWYRQILGQKVEFLVSFYNNEISEKSEIFDDQFSVERPDGSNFTLKIRSTKLEDSAMYFCASSRSGTGGDPDYGYTFGSGTRLTVV.

This clone has only a few counts. The chain is built from TRBV14 and TRBJ1-6, with D perhaps matching TRBD1 (6 bases). CDR3 size: 15 residues. Germline-derived CDR1 and CDR2 are SGHDN and FVKESK. The V and J ends lost 2 bases and 6 bases respectively, with 11 bases between them. The CDR3 nucleotides are TGTGCCAGCAGCCAATTCGTAGGGGGTAATTCACCCCTCCACTTT. The encoded protein is CASSQFVGGNSPLHF. The full variable domain, its missing parts supplied by reference TRBV14 and TRBJ1-6, is EAGVTQFPSHSVIEKGQTVTLRCDPISGHDNLYWYRRVMGKEIKFLLHFVKESKQDESGMPNNRFLAERTGGTYSTLKVQPAELEDSGVYFCASSQFVGGNSPLHFGNGTRLTVT.

The CDR3 here is CASKVGDTEAFF. For the CDR3, the DNA is TGTGCCAGCAAGGTCGGAGACACTGAAGCTTTCTTT. This chain connects TRBV6-6 to TRBJ1-1; D is undetermined. Germline assignment: CDR1 MNHNY and CDR2 SVGAGI (reference sequence). V lost 7 bases to trimming and J lost 3 bases, with 9 bases between them. The CDR3 covers 12 residues.

The chain links TRBV18 to TRBJ1-5, with a tentative D call TRBD1 (6 bases). Germline V gene sequence: CDR1 KGHSH, CDR2 LQKENI. Deletions cut 5 bases from V and 4 bases from J, with 15 bases between. The CDR3 loop spans 15 amino acids. The CDR3 region has the DNA TGTGCCAGCTCAATCCGGACAGCTAATAATCAGCCCCAGCATTTT. Its translation is CASSIRTANNQPQHF.

The chain recombines TRBV6-5 with TRBJ2-7; TRBD1 matches at 10 bases. Looked up from germline, CDR1 is MNHEY and CDR2 is SVGAGI. The V gene end was trimmed by 5 bases and the J gene end by 4 bases; junction bases not matched to a gene: 8. The CDR3 totals 15 residues. The chain's CDR3 is CASSRPGTGVYEQYF. The CDR3 nucleotides are TGTGCCAGCAGTCGACCCGGGACAGGGGTATACGAGCAGTACTTC.

The chain carries TRBV29-1 and TRBJ1-2; possible D gene TRBD1, 6 bases. This CDR3 comprises 12 residues. Germline lookup yields CDR1 SQVTM and CDR2 ANQGSEA. The V and J ends lost 4 bases and 4 bases respectively, with 10 bases between them. CDR3 DNA: TGCAGCGTTGTGGACAGCGGCTATGGCTACACCTTC. Translating it yields CSVVDSGYGYTF. Full variable domain (rest looked up from reference TRBV29-1 and TRBJ1-2): SAVISQKPSRDICQRGTSLTIQCQVDSQVTMMFWYRQQPGQSLTLIATANQGSEATYESGFVIDKFPISRPNLTFSTLTVSNMSPEDSSIYLCSVVDSGYGYTFGSGTRLTVV.

The genes are TRBV27 and TRBJ2-2; unclear D gene. Germline loops: CDR1 MNHEY, CDR2 SMNVEV (reference sequence). Trimming left V 6 bases short and J 7 bases short, with 9 bases between. The CDR3 contains 12 residues. As DNA, the CDR3 is TGTGCCAGCAGCTCGGTAGTCGGGGAGCTGTTTTTT. As protein: CASSSVVGELFF.

Points on this clone: A much larger clonotype is one base distant, so this may be a read error. This rearrangement joins TRBV13 to TRBJ1-4, with a possible D match to TRBD1 (6 bases). The CDR3 consists of 14 residues. V was shortened by 3 bases and J by 8 bases, with 13 bases between the two germline ends. In germline, CDR1 is PRHDT, CDR2 FYEKMQ (reference sequence). The CDR3 region is CASSFGQSGEKLFF. The CDR3 nucleotides read TGTGCCAGCAGCTTCGGACAGAGTGGAGAAAAACTGTTTTTT.

The rearrangement links TRBV5-1 to TRBJ1-4; 8 bases align to TRBD1. Germline CDR1 and CDR2: SGHRS and YFSETQ. This CDR3 is built from 14 residues. V was pared by 2 bases and J by 4 bases, with 1 base of the junction left unmatched. In nucleotides, the CDR3 is TGCGCCAGCAGCTTTGGACAGGGTAATGAAAAACTGTTTTTT. Amino acids: CASSFGQGNEKLFF.